This T cell receptor beta chain was captured by sequencing in a study of T-cell memory formation after mild COVID-19. TCRdb re-called the 5' RACE reads through MiXCR, storing one row per CDR3 protein. Found here are over 350,000 distinct CDR3 sequences, 20% to 25% of them singletons; the top ten hold 7% to 9.5%. This CDR3 contains 14 residues. Trimming removed 2 bases at V and 3 bases at J, with 11 bases between. The germline gives CDR1 MNHEY, CDR2 SVGEGT. The sample consisted of PBMCs or a T cell subset sorted from them (not recorded which). This receptor was taken from an adult woman who had mild COVID-19 (a few samples of this study predate the infection). Cell type and time point are not known. The chain has TRBV6-2 or TRBV6-3 and TRBJ2-7; the D is unclear. CDR3 residues: CASSYPGRFYEQYF. The CDR3 nucleotides read TGTGCCAGCAGTTACCCAGGACGGTTCTACGAGCAGTACTTC.